This TCR beta chain comes out of a study of blood T cell repertoires in COVID-19. Profiled with immunoSEQ multiplex PCR; TCRdb holds only in-frame clones, not every one. The sample includes roughly 250,000 clones, nearly 95% of them seen just once. The CDR3 is 15 amino acids. The V gene lost 3 bases and the J gene lost 0 bases, with 12 bases spanning the gap. CDR1 and CDR2 from the germline V gene are MNHNS and SASEGT. Material: peripheral blood. The V call is TRBV6-1, the J call TRBJ2-7; possibly TRBD2 for D (7 bases). The source of this sequence is a man aged 25-45 years with COVID-19, enrolled during active disease. The DNA for the CDR3 is TGTGCCAGCAGTGAGGGGGCTAGCGGCTCCTACGAGCAGTACTTC. It yields the protein CASSEGASGSYEQYF.